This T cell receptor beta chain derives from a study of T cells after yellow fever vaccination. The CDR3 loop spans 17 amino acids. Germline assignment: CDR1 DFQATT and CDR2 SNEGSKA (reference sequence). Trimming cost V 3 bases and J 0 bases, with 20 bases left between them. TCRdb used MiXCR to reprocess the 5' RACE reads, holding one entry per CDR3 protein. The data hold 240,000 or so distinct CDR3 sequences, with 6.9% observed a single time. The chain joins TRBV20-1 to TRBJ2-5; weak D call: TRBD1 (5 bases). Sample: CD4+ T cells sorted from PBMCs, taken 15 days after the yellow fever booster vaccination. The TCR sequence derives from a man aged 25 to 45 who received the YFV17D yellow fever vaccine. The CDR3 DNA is TGCAGTGCTAGGGCTCACGGTCCCCCAGGGTACCAAGAGACCCAGTACTTC. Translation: CSARAHGPPGYQETQYF.